The T cell receptor (beta chain) described here comes from a study of blood T cell repertoires in COVID-19. Study summary: The United States, Italy and Spain provided the acute and convalescent COVID-19 samples. PBMCs, B-cell-depleted T cells, or T cells were the source of the cDNA or gDNA that made up the material.

The protocol was immunoSEQ multiplex PCR, while the TCRdb copy is restricted to in-frame clones and leaves out a portion. The sample contains about 480,000 clones, 70% to 90% of which appear only once. The trim removed 3 bases at V and 4 bases at J, leaving 5 bases unmatched. Germline assignment: CDR1 MNHNS and CDR2 SASEGT. CDR3 size: 14 residues. The cohort comprised adults aged about 18 to 89 years residing in 20 to 25 US areas. Clinical history as reported by participants underpinned cohort assignment. This receptor was identified in a woman aged 18-29 years with acute COVID-19. The genes are TRBV6-1 and TRBJ1-2; 7 bases line up with TRBD1. The sequenced material came from PBMCs or T cells enriched from blood (not recorded which). CDR3 amino acids: CASSDIGDSYGYTF. The CDR3 DNA sequence: TGTGCCAGCAGTGATATAGGGGACAGCTATGGCTACACCTTC.